The rows below give T cell receptor beta chains drawn from one sample of a study of a mutant IDH1 vaccine in newly diagnosed glioma. Their cognate antigens are unknown. Clones were read by immunoSEQ multiplex PCR, and TCRdb kept only the in-frame ones, dropping some. The data hold 35,000 to 50,000 clones, with 84% observed a single time. The sample in question was PBMCs, obtained from a glioma patient whose treatment included an IDH1 peptide vaccine. The receptors shown here come from a man aged 35-49 years with glioma. Each CDR3 is given with its conserved first and last residue. A D gene is named only where the DNA matches it firmly. For some rows the clone size is stated as once, few or many, or as a class when expanded; others skip it.

CDR3 length: 17
clone size: .
V gene: TRBV5-1
D gene: .
J gene: TRBJ1-5
CDR3 DNA: TGCGCCAGCAGATTTCTCCTACCCACCCAGAGCAATCAGCCCCAGCATTTT
CDR3 protein: CASRFLLPTQSNQPQHF

CDR3 length: 15
clone size: .
V gene: TRBV19
D gene: .
J gene: TRBJ1-1
CDR3 DNA: TGTGCCAGTAGTATACACACAGGGCCGAACACTGAAGCTTTCTTT
CDR3 protein: CASSIHTGPNTEAFF

CDR3 length: 15
clone size: few
V gene: TRBV5-1
D gene: .
J gene: TRBJ2-7
CDR3 DNA: TGCGCCAGCAGTCGGGGAGCACTTCTCGCCTACGAGCAGTACTTC
CDR3 protein: CASSRGALLAYEQYF

CDR3 length: 13
clone size: .
V gene: TRBV19
D gene: .
J gene: TRBJ1-5
CDR3 DNA: TGTGCCAGTAGTACACAGGGAGGCCAGCCCCAGCATTTT
CDR3 protein: CASSTQGGQPQHF

CDR3 length: 15
clone size: .
V gene: TRBV6-1
D gene: TRBD2
J gene: TRBJ2-7
CDR3 DNA: TGTGCCAGCAGTGAAAGTCTAGCGGGAATCTACGAGCAGTACTTC
CDR3 protein: CASSESLAGIYEQYF

CDR3 length: 16
clone size: few
V gene: TRBV4-1
D gene: TRBD1
J gene: TRBJ2-6
CDR3 DNA: TGCGCCAGCAGTGGACAGGGGGTCATTGGGGCCAACGTCCTGACTTTC
CDR3 protein: CASSGQGVIGANVLTF

CDR3 length: 14
clone size: .
V gene: TRBV29-1
D gene: TRBD2
J gene: TRBJ2-3
CDR3 DNA: TGCAGCGCTTGGGGAACTAGCGGGAGCCCTACGCAGTATTTT
CDR3 protein: CSAWGTSGSPTQYF

CDR3 length: 15
clone size: .
V gene: TRBV2
D gene: .
J gene: TRBJ1-5
CDR3 DNA: TGTGCCAGCAGTGAACCAGGACAAACCCGGCAGCCCCAGCATTTT
CDR3 protein: CASSEPGQTRQPQHF

CDR3 length: 11
clone size: .
V gene: TRBV20-1
D gene: .
J gene: TRBJ2-1
CDR3 DNA: TGCAGTGCTAGGGATTACAATGAGCAGTTCTTC
CDR3 protein: CSARDYNEQFF

CDR3 length: 10
clone size: .
V gene: TRBV4-1
D gene: .
J gene: TRBJ2-7
CDR3 DNA: TGCGCCAGCAGCCAACACGAGCAGTACTTC
CDR3 protein: CASSQHEQYF

CDR3 length: 15
clone size: .
V gene: TRBV27
D gene: .
J gene: TRBJ2-7
CDR3 DNA: TGTGCCAGCAGTTTAGTGGAGGGCCCCCTCTACGAGCAGTACTTC
CDR3 protein: CASSLVEGPLYEQYF

CDR3 length: 12
clone size: .
V gene: TRBV6-5
D gene: .
J gene: TRBJ1-5
CDR3 DNA: TGTGCCAGTCGGACAGGCAATCAGCCCCAGCATTTT
CDR3 protein: CASRTGNQPQHF

CDR3 length: 14
clone size: .
V gene: TRBV7-2
D gene: .
J gene: TRBJ2-7
CDR3 DNA: TGTGCCAGCAGCCCCGACTATCCTAACTACGAGCAGTACTTC
CDR3 protein: CASSPDYPNYEQYF

CDR3 length: 14
clone size: .
V gene: TRBV5-1
D gene: TRBD1
J gene: TRBJ1-4
CDR3 DNA: TGCGCCAGCAGCGGGACAGCAACTAATGAAAAACTGTTTTTT
CDR3 protein: CASSGTATNEKLFF

CDR3 length: 16
clone size: .
V gene: TRBV5-1
D gene: TRBD2
J gene: TRBJ2-7
CDR3 DNA: TGCGCCAGCAGCTCTCTTGAAGGACTAGCTTCCTACGAGCAGTACTTC
CDR3 protein: CASSSLEGLASYEQYF

CDR3 length: 15
clone size: .
V gene: TRBV9
D gene: .
J gene: TRBJ2-1
CDR3 DNA: TGTGCCAGCAGCGTAGCAGGGGATTCGTGGTATGAGCAGTTCTTC
CDR3 protein: CASSVAGDSWYEQFF